A selection of T cell receptor beta chains follows, all from one sample in a study of technical replicates of blood from several donors. The assay was immunoSEQ multiplex PCR, and TCRdb's table has in-frame clones only and misses some. The sample lists some 70,000 clones, about 97% seen once, with about 0.28% in the top ten. Sequenced material: T cells isolated from PBMCs. The receptors stem from a human donor in good health. Each CDR3 is given with its conserved first and last residue. A D gene is named only where the DNA matches it firmly. The listing skips clone size in some rows; elsewhere it reads once, few, many or a size class.

d_gene,j_gene,v_gene,abundance,CDR3aa,CDR3nt
-,TRBJ2-7,TRBV18,-,CASSPGKREESYEQYF,TGTGCCAGCTCACCCGGAAAGAGGGAGGAGTCCTACGAGCAGTACTTC
-,TRBJ2-5,TRBV15,-,CATSRDRSLRETQYF,TGTGCCACCAGCAGAGATAGGAGCCTTCGAGAGACCCAGTACTTC
TRBD1,TRBJ2-7,TRBV9,-,CASSSSDRGYEQYF,TGTGCCAGCAGCTCCTCGGACAGGGGTTACGAGCAGTACTTC
TRBD2,TRBJ2-6,TRBV27,-,CASSKREAGANVLTF,TGTGCCAGCAGTAAGCGGGAGGCTGGGGCCAACGTCCTGACTTTC
TRBD1,TRBJ2-2,TRBV5-8,-,CASFYRGYNTGELFF,TGTGCCAGCTTCTACAGGGGGTACAACACCGGGGAGCTGTTTTTT
-,TRBJ1-1,TRBV27,-,CASSPLGGARNTEAFF,TGTGCCAGCAGCCCTTTAGGGGGGGCGCGGAACACTGAAGCTTTCTTT
-,TRBJ2-7,TRBV6-5,once,CASGGGDVPYEQYF,TGTGCCAGCGGAGGGGGGGACGTACCCTACGAGCAGTACTTC
-,TRBJ2-7,TRBV5-4,once,CASSLSRGALNEQYF,TGTGCCAGCAGCTTAAGCCGGGGGGCTCTGAACGAGCAGTACTTC
-,TRBJ2-5,TRBV7-6,-,CASSLAGEVGETQYF,TGTGCCAGCAGCTTAGCGGGAGAGGTAGGAGAGACCCAGTACTTC
-,TRBJ1-2,TRBV11-3,once,CASSGSWGQQPSLNGYTF,TGTGCCAGCAGCGGCAGTTGGGGCCAACAACCTTCCTTAAATGGCTACACCTTC
-,TRBJ2-7,TRBV7-9,-,CASSLPDTYEQYF,TGTGCCAGCAGCTTACCCGACACGTACGAGCAGTACTTC
-,TRBJ2-1,TRBV9,-,CASSLDREQFF,TGTGCCAGCAGCCTAGACAGGGAGCAGTTCTTC
TRBD1,TRBJ2-3,TRBV10-3,-,CAISRDSYTDTQYF,TGTGCCATCAGCCGGGACAGTTACACAGATACGCAGTATTTT
TRBD1,TRBJ1-5,TRBV5-1,-,CASSSGTGEYQPQHF,TGCGCCAGCAGCTCCGGGACAGGGGAGTATCAGCCCCAGCATTTT
TRBD1,TRBJ2-2,TRBV13,-,CASNVDRGHTGELFF,TGTGCCAGCAACGTGGACAGGGGGCATACCGGGGAGCTGTTTTTT
TRBD1,TRBJ1-2,TRBV6-1,once,CASNLRDRGPLGYTF,TGTGCCAGCAACCTCCGGGACAGGGGCCCTTTGGGCTACACCTTC
TRBD1,TRBJ2-7,TRBV6-1,-,CASSEYRGSYEQYF,TGTGCCAGCAGTGAATACAGGGGATCCTACGAGCAGTACTTC
-,TRBJ1-2,TRBV27,-,CASSAGQFTYGYTF,TGTGCCAGCAGTGCTGGACAGTTTACCTATGGCTACACCTTC
-,TRBJ1-1,TRBV2,-,CASSERGAGFKMMNTEAFF,TGTGCCAGCAGTGAGCGGGGGGCGGGTTTCAAGATGATGAACACTGAAGCTTTCTTT
-,TRBJ2-7,TRBV5-1,once,CASSPDRSFSYEQYF,TGCGCCAGCAGCCCGGACAGATCGTTTTCTTACGAGCAGTACTTC
-,TRBJ2-7,TRBV9,-,CASSARGGAYEQYF,TGTGCCAGCAGCGCCCGAGGGGGGGCCTACGAGCAGTACTTC
-,TRBJ2-1,TRBV4-3,-,CASSQEFGACYEQFF,TGCGCCAGCAGCCAAGAATTTGGGGCGTGCTATGAGCAGTTCTTC
-,TRBJ2-5,TRBV30,-,CAWSQGGETQYF,TGTGCCTGGAGCCAAGGGGGAGAGACCCAGTACTTC
TRBD2,TRBJ2-1,TRBV9,-,CASSVGLADDYNEQFF,TGTGCCAGCAGCGTAGGCCTAGCGGATGACTACAATGAGCAGTTCTTC
-,TRBJ1-5,TRBV25-1,-,CASRGQVNQPQHF,TGTGCCAGCAGGGGTCAGGTCAATCAGCCCCAGCATTTT
TRBD1,TRBJ1-1,TRBV7-2,-,CASSPRTGGVNTEAFF,TGTGCCAGCAGCCCAAGGACAGGGGGCGTGAACACTGAAGCTTTCTTT
TRBD1,TRBJ1-3,TRBV25-1,-,CASGAGRTGGNTIYF,TGTGCCAGCGGCGCCGGAAGGACAGGGGGAAACACCATATATTTT
TRBD2,TRBJ2-1,TRBV7-3,-,CASSPGLATYNEQFF,TGTGCCAGCAGCCCCGGACTAGCCACCTACAATGAGCAGTTCTTC
TRBD1,TRBJ1-1,TRBV27,-,CASREHRGRSTEAFF,TGTGCCAGCAGGGAACACAGGGGTCGTAGCACTGAAGCTTTCTTT
TRBD2,TRBJ2-7,TRBV29-1,-,CSVEGTSGSFYEQYF,TGCAGCGTTGAGGGGACTAGCGGGAGTTTCTACGAGCAGTACTTC
-,TRBJ1-5,TRBV19,-,CASSIRREGQPQHF,TGTGCCAGTAGTATTCGGAGGGAGGGTCAGCCCCAGCATTTT
TRBD2,TRBJ2-1,TRBV30,-,CARTGTSGMYEQFF,TGTGCCCGAACCGGGACTAGCGGGATGTATGAGCAGTTCTTC
-,TRBJ2-1,TRBV6-5,-,CASTQGQYNEQFF,TGTGCCAGCACCCAGGGACAATACAATGAGCAGTTCTTC
TRBD2,TRBJ2-7,TRBV6-6,-,CASRDSGIGLNYEQYF,TGTGCCAGCAGAGATAGCGGGATAGGGCTCAACTACGAGCAGTACTTC
-,TRBJ1-1,TRBV6-5,-,CATKRGTEAFF,TGTGCCACCAAAAGGGGAACTGAAGCTTTCTTT
-,TRBJ2-5,TRBV7-8,-,CASRDLVSVRETQYF,TGTGCCAGCAGAGATTTGGTATCCGTTAGAGAGACCCAGTACTTC
-,TRBJ1-3,TRBV7-2,-,CASSSVLSGGTGNTIYF,TGTGCCAGCAGCTCCGTTCTTTCCGGGGGAACTGGAAACACCATATATTTT
TRBD2,TRBJ2-5,TRBV4-1,-,CASSHTSGEGQETQYF,TGCGCCAGCAGCCACACTAGCGGAGAGGGCCAAGAGACCCAGTACTTC